This TCR beta chain is from a study of T cell responses to AZD1222 COVID-19 vaccine. Study-wide background: It was second doses at about 4 or about 12 weeks that were pooled. Points from the study as a whole: Along spike, vaccine-associated CD4 TCRs were found throughout, with dominance at 160-218 and 743-854. Donors were chiefly white British, with a greater number of females, and clonal diversity was perhaps underestimated. Unmutated variant regions are reportedly targeted by nearly half of spike-specific TCRs.

In its sample, this clone was seen a few times. Its antigen is unidentified. Repertoires were generated with immunoSEQ multiplex PCR, while TCRdb's copy carries only in-frame clones and drops some. The table records 170,000 or so clones, around nine tenths of them present only once. The germline V and J ends were trimmed by 4 bases and 8 bases, with 12 bases remaining between them. Looked up from germline, CDR1 is LGHNA and CDR2 is YSLEER. CDR3 length: 13 amino acids. The starting material was peripheral blood, obtained on day 0 of AZD1222 vaccination. The receptor comes from an adult in good health. This chain joins TRBV4-3 and TRBJ1-3; the D is unclear. CDR3 sequence: CASSLIRGDTIYF. DNA for the CDR3: TGCGCCAGCAGCCTCATTCGGGGAGACACCATATATTTT.